One and the same sample provided the 17 T cell receptor beta chains below, sequenced in a study of identical twins. TCRdb passed the 5' RACE reads through MiXCR, listing each CDR3 protein once. This table has fewer than 900,000 distinct CDR3 sequences, 18% appearing once. These same records also appear under a second study, on T cells expressing NK-cell markers.

Sequences were obtained from PBMCs. These receptors all come from a woman aged 18 to 35 in good health.

This clonotype was detected only a few times. V is TRBV20-1 and J is TRBJ2-3, with D perhaps TRBD2 (6 bases). The CDR3 has 14 residues. Trimming removed 1 base at V and 5 bases at J, with 13 bases between. In germline, CDR1 is DFQATT, CDR2 SNEGSKA (reference sequence). CDR3 residues: CSARAGSGGDTQYF. The CDR3 DNA sequence: TGCAGTGCTAGAGCCGGTTCCGGGGGAGATACGCAGTATTTT.

The table lists this clonotype with a few counts. This chain links TRBV19 with TRBJ1-1, with a tentative D call TRBD1 (5 bases). The CDR3 contains 13 residues. Germline V gives CDR1 LNHDA, CDR2 SQIVND (reference sequence). V lost 8 bases and J 3 bases, leaving 13 bases between the germline ends. This chain's CDR3 is CASGASVDTEAFF. The CDR3 DNA reads as TGTGCCAGTGGGGCCTCGGTGGACACTGAAGCTTTCTTT.

The chain uses TRBV6-1 and TRBJ2-1, with D possibly matching TRBD1 (7 bases). From germline, CDR1 is MNHNS and CDR2 SASEGT. V was cut by 8 bases and J by 3 bases, with 14 bases left in between. CDR3 size: 14 residues. CDR3 DNA sequence: TGTGCCAGCGGGGGGACAGAAGGCTACAATGAGCAGTTCTTC. It translates to CASGGTEGYNEQFF.

This clonotype has more than one count but fewer than ten. The chain links TRBV9 to TRBJ2-1, with 9 bases identical to TRBD1. This CDR3 is 15 amino acids long. Germline V gene lookup returns CDR1 SGDLS and CDR2 YYNGEE. V was pared by 3 bases and J by 8 bases, with 9 bases of the junction left unmatched. The chain's CDR3 is CASSEGTGRGYEQFF. The DNA for the CDR3 is TGTGCCAGCAGCGAAGGGACAGGGCGTGGGTATGAGCAGTTCTTC. The full variable domain, its missing parts supplied by reference TRBV9 and TRBJ2-1, is DSGVTQTPKHLITATGQRVTLRCSPRSGDLSVYWYQQSLDQGLQFLIQYYNGEERAKGNILERFSAQQFPDLHSELNLSSLELGDSALYFCASSEGTGRGYEQFFGPGTRLTVL.

Only one count was recorded for this clonotype. The genes are TRBV5-1 and TRBJ2-5; weak D call: TRBD2 (5 bases). Per the germline V gene, CDR1 is SGHRS and CDR2 is YFSETQ. Trimming removed 1 base at V and 2 bases at J, with 9 bases between. This CDR3 has 14 residues. Written as DNA, the CDR3 is TGCGCCAGCAGCTTGATTACGGGACAAGAGACCCAGTACTTC. As protein: CASSLITGQETQYF.

This clonotype was observed a few times. The chain joins TRBV6-1 to TRBJ1-2, with D possibly matching TRBD1 (6 bases). Germline values: CDR1 MNHNS, CDR2 SASEGT. Trimming stripped 4 bases from V and 4 bases from J, with 13 bases between. The CDR3 has 14 amino acids. In nucleotides, the CDR3 is TGTGCCAGCAGTGTATTGGGACACAGCTATGGCTACACCTTC. Translation: CASSVLGHSYGYTF.

The rearrangement links TRBV11-2 to TRBJ2-2, with a weak D call TRBD2 (6 bases). Per germline, CDR1 SGHAT and CDR2 FQNNGV. This CDR3 spans 14 amino acids. The V and J ends lost 5 bases and 1 base respectively, with 8 bases between them. The CDR3 loop reads CASSGDWNTGELFF. The CDR3 DNA reads as TGTGCCAGCAGCGGGGACTGGAACACCGGGGAGCTGTTTTTT.

This clonotype was counted between two and nine times. The rearrangement joins TRBV5-4 to TRBJ2-7, with D uncertain. V shed 1 base and J shed 6 bases, with 8 bases lying between them. CDR1 SGHNT and CDR2 YYREEE come from the germline V gene (reference sequence). The CDR3 loop spans 12 amino acids. The CDR3 here is CASSLFSGEQYF. In DNA, the CDR3 is TGTGCCAGCAGCTTGTTCTCGGGCGAGCAGTACTTC.

V is TRBV10-3 and J is TRBJ2-7, with D unresolved. CDR1 is ENHRY, CDR2 SYGVKD, per germline. The CDR3 has 13 residues. Trimming cost V 9 bases and J 3 bases, with 15 bases left between them. The CDR3 DNA is TGTGCCATGTTAACACGAGTTCTCTACGAGCAGTACTTC. Translated: CAMLTRVLYEQYF.

V and J are TRBV12-3 or TRBV12-4 and TRBJ2-7, with D possibly being TRBD2 (5 bases). The germline V and J ends were trimmed by 7 bases and 3 bases, with 13 bases remaining between them. CDR3 size: 13 residues. The DNA of the CDR3 is TGTGCCAGCACCGCTCGACGGGGCTACGAGCAGTACTTC. As protein: CASTARRGYEQYF.

Remarks on this clonotype: A junction end diverges from the germline sequence, so it may reflect a read error. This chain uses TRBV7-7 with TRBJ2-7; D is ambiguous. CDR3 length: 14 residues. CDR1 and CDR2 from the germline V gene are SSHAT and FNYEAQ (reference sequence). The CDR3 DNA reads TGTGCTAGCAGCCTCGCCTTTGGCTCCTACGAGCAGTACTTC. This encodes CASSLAFGSYEQYF.

The V and J genes are TRBV12-3 or TRBV12-4 and TRBJ2-1; tentatively, D is TRBD1 (6 bases). The CDR3 has 12 residues. V was clipped by 10 bases and J by 6 bases, with 13 bases between them. In DNA form, the CDR3 reads TGTGCCACCTTGCACAGGGTCAATGAGCAGTTCTTC. Translated, it gives CATLHRVNEQFF.

This clonotype was detected only a few times. The CDR3 loop reads CASSPPNGETQYF. In nucleotides, the CDR3 is TGTGCCAGCTCACCACCGAATGGGGAGACCCAGTACTTC. The rearrangement joins TRBV18 to TRBJ2-5, with D unresolved. With 0 bases removed from V and 5 bases from J, the gap between germline ends came to 7 bases. Germline CDR1 reads KGHSH; CDR2 reads LQKENI. The CDR3 has 13 residues.

The chain is built from TRBV20-1 and TRBJ2-1; unclear D gene. Trimming cost V 5 bases and J 1 base, with 18 bases left between them. The CDR3 contains 16 residues. The germline CDR1 and CDR2 sequences are DFQATT and SNEGSKA (reference sequence). The CDR3 DNA follows: TGCAGTGCTCCCTCCGGGCTAGGCTGGTCCTACAATGAGCAGTTCTTC. This gives the protein CSAPSGLGWSYNEQFF.

V usage is TRBV20-1 and J usage is TRBJ1-2, with 7 bases identical to TRBD1. The CDR3 consists of 13 residues. Germline loops: CDR1 DFQATT, CDR2 SNEGSKA (reference sequence). Germline trimming cut 5 bases from V and 0 bases from J; bases unmatched to any gene: 3. The CDR3 reads CSARDSPNYGYTF. CDR3 in DNA: TGCAGTGCTCGGGACAGTCCTAACTATGGCTACACCTTC.

The rearrangement joins TRBV2 to TRBJ2-3; 14 positions match TRBD2. The CDR3 contains 15 residues. Germline values: CDR1 SNHLY, CDR2 FYNNEI. V lost 8 bases to trimming and J lost 2 bases; unmatched junction nucleotides: 3. The CDR3 region is CASGGLAGDTDTQYF. The CDR3 bases are TGTGCCAGCGGGGGACTAGCGGGGGACACAGATACGCAGTATTTT.

CDR3 residues: CAWSVHSNQPQHF. The DNA of the CDR3 is TGTGCCTGGAGTGTTCACAGCAATCAGCCCCAGCATTTT. This chain links TRBV30 with TRBJ1-5; D is uncertain. The CDR3 extends over 13 amino acids. Germline CDR1 reads GTSNPN; CDR2 reads SVGIG (reference sequence). The germline V and J ends were trimmed by 0 bases and 1 base, with 4 bases remaining between them.